One T cell receptor beta chain is described in this entry. This specimen comes from a study of tumor and adjacent non-tumor tissue in lung cancer. This CDR3 is built from 17 residues. The V gene's germline CDR1 is MDHEN and CDR2 SYDVKM. Trimming cost V 8 bases and J 6 bases; bases outside gene matches: 19. This sample's RNA came from whole unsorted tissue. Distant lung tissue was collected more than 3 cm away from the tumor edge. A modified ARM-PCR protocol with three rounds of nested PCR amplified TCRbeta. TCRdb ran MiXCR on the multiplex PCR reads and lists one entry per CDR3 protein. The sample has about 50,000 distinct CDR3 sequences, around three quarters seen once.

The source of this sequence is an older woman with non-small cell lung cancer. The specimen was distant non-tumor lung tissue. The rearrangement links TRBV28 to TRBJ2-3; TRBD2 matches at 8 bases. The CDR3 DNA reads as TGTGCCAGCTCCGGGGGCTATCGGGGGGGTGCCACGGATACGCAGTATTTT. It encodes CASSGGYRGGATDTQYF.